The T cell receptor beta chain under discussion was sequenced for a study of shared clonotypes between healthy human individuals. Study-level findings and limits: What limited the represented genetic and exposure-history diversity was the small number of donors. A reduction in generation probabilities was seen for non-shared clonotypes relative to those shared by all four donors.

The CDR3 consists of 14 residues. In germline, CDR1 is MNHEY, CDR2 SMNVEV (reference sequence). The V end was cut by 6 bases, the J end by 6 bases, with 15 bases between. Original processing methods: Filtering differed for immunoSEQ, which gave only junction sequences without quality scores. Here immunoSEQ multiplex PCR was the method, and the copy in TCRdb shows in-frame clones only, minus some. The DNA was the basis for D and trimming; V, J and clone size are from that table. The profile shows around 2,000,000 clones, 85% to 95% of them singletons. This clone was seen only once. Its antigen is currently unknown. The naive CD8 population came from CD45RO-negative cells selected for CCR7, without terminally differentiated effector memory CD45RA+ cells. The donors were all Caucasian adults (living in Nashville, Tennessee).

Source material: naive CD8+ T cells sorted from blood. The clonotype originates from a man between 18 and 35 years old in good health. V usage is TRBV27 and J usage is TRBJ1-5; D is possibly TRBD1 (5 bases). The DNA of the CDR3 is TGTGCCAGCAGGGGGGACGGTGGAGGTCAGCCCCAGCATTTT. It translates to CASRGDGGGQPQHF.